Following are 13 T cell receptor beta chains from one sample sequenced in a study of identical twins (dated by TCRdb to 2016 to 2017). Libraries were made using 5' RACE. The run used an Illumina HiSeq 2000. TCRdb reprocessed the public reads (quality trimming at Q25 with fastp, clone calling with MiXCR) and kept in-frame beta chains. Identical CDR3 proteins give one entry, which carries the most common genes and DNA. The sample contains just under 650,000 distinct CDR3 sequences, 7.1% of them found a single time. Roughly 1.6% of the sample is held by the ten biggest clonotypes. These data were also reused for a study on yellow fever vaccine responses in identical twins.

Sequenced: PBMCs. The receptors derive from a woman between 18 and 30 years old in good health.

The genes are TRBV20-1 and TRBJ1-2; D remains ambiguous. V gave up 2 bases and J gave up 0 bases, with 13 bases separating them. CDR3 size: 15 residues. Looked up from germline, CDR1 is DFQATT and CDR2 is SNEGSKA (reference sequence). The CDR3 DNA reads TGCAGTGCTAGACAATTGGACGGCTCTAACTATGGCTACACCTTC. Protein product: CSARQLDGSNYGYTF.

This chain links TRBV6-1 with TRBJ1-6; TRBD1 matches at 9 bases. V shed 2 bases and J 8 bases; nucleotides not matched to a gene: 4. The germline CDR1 and CDR2 sequences are MNHNS and SASEGT. This CDR3 has 15 amino acids. CDR3 in amino acids: CASSETGTGHSPLHF. The CDR3 bases are TGTGCCAGCAGTGAAACTGGGACAGGGCATTCACCCCTCCACTTT.

The chain uses TRBV10-3 and TRBJ2-3; 7 bases match TRBD2. This CDR3 comprises 17 residues. Germline CDR1 reads ENHRY; CDR2 reads SYGVKD. V was pared by 3 bases and J by 1 base, with 10 bases of the junction left unmatched. The DNA for the CDR3 is TGTGCCATCAGTGACACCACTCGCGGGGGACGCACAGATACGCAGTATTTT. It is translated as CAISDTTRGGRTDTQYF.

This clonotype was observed a handful of times. The rearrangement links TRBV19 to TRBJ2-1, with 11 bases identical to TRBD1. Germline-derived CDR1 and CDR2 are LNHDA and SQIVND (reference sequence). The V and J ends lost 10 bases and 2 bases, in that order; junction bases with no gene match: 7. This CDR3 has 15 residues. The CDR3 loop reads CATSGTGGAYNEQFF. The CDR3 nucleotides are TGTGCCACCTCCGGGACAGGGGGTGCCTACAATGAGCAGTTCTTC.

This clonotype was detected many times. This chain connects TRBV20-1 to TRBJ2-3; no reliable D call. CDR3 length equals 13 residues. Between the trimmed V and J ends, which lost 1 base and 2 bases, there was a span of 7 bases. CDR1 is DFQATT and CDR2 is SNEGSKA in the germline V gene (reference sequence). This CDR3 reads CSARVLLTDTQYF. CDR3 DNA: TGCAGTGCTAGAGTTCTACTCACAGATACGCAGTATTTT.

This rearrangement joins TRBV9 to TRBJ2-7; 10 nucleotides line up with TRBD2. The J segment lost 7 bases and the V segment lost 4 bases, leaving 11 bases of the junction unmatched. This CDR3 comprises 15 residues. Germline V gives CDR1 SGDLS, CDR2 YYNGEE. DNA for the CDR3: TGTGCCAGCAGCCCCCCCGGGACTAGCGCGGGAGAGCAGTACTTC. It codes for CASSPPGTSAGEQYF.

This clonotype was counted only a few times. The chain employs TRBV7-3 and TRBJ2-7; 10 bases are a match to TRBD1. CDR3 length: 13 amino acids. The V gene end was trimmed by 4 bases and the J gene end by 5 bases; junction bases not matched to a gene: 2. CDR1 is SGHTA, CDR2 FQGTGA, per germline. This CDR3 reads CASSWTGGNEQYF. The CDR3 nucleotides are TGTGCCAGCAGCTGGACAGGGGGGAACGAGCAGTACTTC.

This rearrangement joins TRBV7-9 to TRBJ2-5; D remains unclear. The CDR3 is 16 amino acids. V shed 0 bases and J shed 4 bases, with 15 bases lying between them. In germline, CDR1 is SEHNR, CDR2 FQNEAQ (reference sequence). CDR3 region: CASSLAGRVRGETQYF. CDR3 nucleotide sequence: TGTGCCAGCAGCTTAGCGGGTCGTGTCCGCGGAGAGACCCAGTACTTC.

This clonotype showed up many times. V and J are TRBV5-1 and TRBJ2-3; a weak D match, TRBD1 (6 bases). The CDR3 runs 16 residues. V lost 4 bases to trimming and J lost 6 bases, with 21 bases between them. Germline V CDR1 and CDR2: SGHRS, YFSETQ. The CDR3 spells CASSQRQAQIRDTQYF. The CDR3 nucleotides read TGCGCCAGCAGCCAACGACAGGCCCAAATACGGGATACGCAGTATTTT.

The chain combines TRBV5-1 with TRBJ2-5; 8 nucleotides align to TRBD2. Germline lookup yields CDR1 SGHRS and CDR2 YFSETQ. The ends lost 5 bases at V and 1 base at J; junction bases unmatched: 13. The length of the CDR3 is 17 residues. The CDR3 loop is CASRQGVSGGIQETQYF. As DNA, the CDR3 is TGCGCCAGCAGACAAGGGGTGTCGGGAGGGATCCAAGAGACCCAGTACTTC.

Remarks on this clonotype: A much larger clonotype is one base distant, so this may be a read error. Given the absence of the conserved phenylalanine or tryptophan at the CDR3 end, a read error is likely. The chain has TRBV28 and TRBJ2-7; 7 nucleotides align to TRBD1. The germline CDR1 and CDR2 sequences are MDHEN and SYDVKM. Trimming at V came to 9 bases and at J to 3 bases, leaving 5 bases not matched to a gene. This CDR3 region has 12 residues. The CDR3 sequence is CASKGAVYEQYL. The CDR3 DNA sequence: TGTGCCAGTAAGGGGGCAGTCTACGAGCAGTACCTC.

The chain combines TRBV12-3 or TRBV12-4 with TRBJ2-7, with D perhaps TRBD1 (7 bases). The V gene lost 4 bases and the J gene lost 4 bases, with 20 bases spanning the gap. There are 16 residues in the CDR3. In DNA, the CDR3 is TGTGCCAGCAGTTCCGTCACGCGGGACAGACTATACGAGCAGTACTTC. Protein product: CASSSVTRDRLYEQYF.

The rearrangement joins TRBV7-2 to TRBJ2-1, with 10 nucleotides matching TRBD2. The J segment lost 3 bases and the V segment lost 5 bases, leaving 4 bases of the junction unmatched. The CDR3 is 15 residues long. Germline CDR1 and CDR2: SGHTA and FQGNSA. The CDR3 protein is CASSVIAGGYNEQFF. The CDR3 nucleotides read TGTGCCAGCAGCGTCATAGCGGGGGGCTACAATGAGCAGTTCTTC.